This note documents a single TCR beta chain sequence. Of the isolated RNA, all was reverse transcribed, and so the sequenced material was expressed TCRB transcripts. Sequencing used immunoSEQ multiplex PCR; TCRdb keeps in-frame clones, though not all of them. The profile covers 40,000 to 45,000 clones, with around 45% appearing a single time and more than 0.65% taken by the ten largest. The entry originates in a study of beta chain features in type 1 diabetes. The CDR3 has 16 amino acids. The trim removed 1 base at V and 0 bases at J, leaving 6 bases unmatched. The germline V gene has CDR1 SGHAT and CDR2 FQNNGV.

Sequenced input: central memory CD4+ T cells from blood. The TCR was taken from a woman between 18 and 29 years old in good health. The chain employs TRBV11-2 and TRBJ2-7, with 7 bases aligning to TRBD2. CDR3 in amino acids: CASSLASGGSSYEQYF. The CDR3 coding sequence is TGTGCCAGCAGCTTAGCCTCAGGCGGGAGCTCCTACGAGCAGTACTTC.